Included here is one TCR beta chain sequence, with context. The DNA is left out, because the CDR3 cannot be placed on it with certainty; the CDR3 is given as TCRdb lists it. Counting both end residues, the CDR3 totals 18 amino acids. Profiling relied on immunoSEQ multiplex PCR, and the TCRdb table lists in-frame clones only, not all of them. The table records 200,000 to 300,000 clones, approximately 86% of them present only once. This record comes from a study of blood T cell repertoires in COVID-19. This TCR came from a man aged 25-45 years with active or convalescent COVID-19. Sequences were obtained from peripheral blood. This rearrangement joins TRBV7-5 to TRBJ2-6; TRBD1 is the table's D call and was not checked against the DNA. TRBV7-5 is an annotated pseudogene. The CDR3 reads CARSWGQGALGGANVLTF.